These 7 T cell receptor beta chains were all obtained from the same sample, sequenced in a study of cytomegalovirus exposure and HLA in healthy donors. 13 Jbeta primers and 60 Vbeta primers were used for the PCR. Repertoires were generated with immunoSEQ multiplex PCR, while TCRdb's copy carries only in-frame clones and drops some. The sample includes about 150,000 clones, roughly 80% of them seen just once. The material sequenced was PBMCs. These receptors all come from a boy aged 2 to 10 in good health and CMV-seronegative.

The chain links TRBV7-3 to TRBJ2-3; no clear D gene. V lost 5 bases and J lost 6, with 12 bases in between. The CDR3 has 13 residues. In germline, CDR1 is SGHTA, CDR2 FQGTGA. The CDR3 DNA sequence: TGTGCCAGCAGCCGGAGCCAGACGGATACGCAGTATTTT. It yields the protein CASSRSQTDTQYF.

J is TRBJ2-7 and V is TRBV15; D remains ambiguous. The V gene lost 0 bases and the J gene lost 0 bases, with 12 bases spanning the gap. The length of the CDR3 is 16 residues. Germline V gene data show CDR1 as LNHNV and CDR2 as YYDKDF (reference sequence). Here the CDR3 reads CATSRDFPVNSYEQYF. The CDR3 nucleotides are TGTGCCACCAGCAGAGATTTTCCAGTTAACTCCTACGAGCAGTACTTC.

J is TRBJ2-3 and V is TRBV27; 11 nucleotides line up with TRBD2. The CDR3 consists of 15 residues. V trimming: 6 bases; J trimming: 5 bases; junction bases outside the gene matches: 7. In germline, CDR1 is MNHEY, CDR2 SMNVEV (reference sequence). The CDR3 nucleotides read TGTGCCAGCAGCCCACTTACTAGCGGGAGAGATACGCAGTATTTT. Encoded protein: CASSPLTSGRDTQYF.

The chain carries TRBV28 and TRBJ2-3, with TRBD2 matching 10 bases. Losses at the gene ends were 10 bases for V and 1 base for J; bases not matched to a gene: 17. The CDR3 extends over 18 amino acids. Germline CDR1 MDHEN, CDR2 SYDVKM. The CDR3 sequence: CATRRLAGVEMGTDTQYF. The DNA of the CDR3 is TGTGCCACCAGGCGGCTAGCGGGAGTCGAAATGGGCACAGATACGCAGTATTTT.

This chain uses TRBV5-6 with TRBJ2-1, with 10 bases fitting TRBD2. CDR1 and CDR2 (germline): SGHDT, YYEEEE. V shed 2 bases and J 6 bases; nucleotides not matched to a gene: 11. The CDR3 extends over 17 amino acids. The CDR3 nucleotides are TGTGCCAGCAGCTTTCTTCTAAGCGGGAGGGCTCGCAATGAGCAGTTCTTC. This translates into CASSFLLSGRARNEQFF.

The CDR3, as DNA: TGTGCCAGCAGCTTAAGTAGCGGGAGGGACGCAGATACGCAGTATTTT. As protein: CASSLSSGRDADTQYF. The chain employs TRBV7-3 and TRBJ2-3; 11 bases align to TRBD2. The germline CDR1 and CDR2 sequences are SGHTA and FQGTGA. Losses at the gene ends were 1 base for V and 4 bases for J; bases not matched to a gene: 4. The CDR3 is made up of 16 amino acids.

The chain recombines TRBV9 with TRBJ2-7; D gene uncertain. Deletions cut 7 bases from V and 2 bases from J, with 13 bases between. The CDR3 contains 13 residues. Germline CDR1 is SGDLS and CDR2 is YYNGEE. The CDR3 nucleotides are TGTGCCAGCTCGGCGACTGGAGCCTACGAGCAGTACTTC. Amino acid sequence: CASSATGAYEQYF.